The sample holds a few counts of the clone carrying this TCR beta chain. As yet, its antigen is unknown. Everyone who gave samples was a healthy Caucasian. TCRdb passed the 5' RACE reads through MiXCR, listing each CDR3 protein once. Seen here are more than 600,000 distinct CDR3 sequences, approximately 18% observed once, and the top ten hold roughly 13%. The data are from a study of identical twins. Notes on the study in general: Fewer insertions marked abundant cord blood beta clonotypes; young adult naive trended weakly, memory not at all.

Deletions cut 4 bases from V and 9 bases from J, with 19 bases between. Germline V CDR1 and CDR2: SGDLS, YYNGEE. The CDR3 consists of 14 residues. The sample was also linked to a second study, of T cells expressing NK-cell markers. That source adds: Sequenced donors, eight in total, included seven who were HCMV-seropositive and one who was seronegative.

This clonotype was obtained from a woman under 30 in good health. The genes are TRBV9 and TRBJ1-1; D unclear. Material: PBMCs. CDR3: CASSISGAVAKAFF. The DNA for the CDR3 is TGTGCCAGCAGCATCTCAGGTGCGGTAGCGAAAGCTTTCTTT.